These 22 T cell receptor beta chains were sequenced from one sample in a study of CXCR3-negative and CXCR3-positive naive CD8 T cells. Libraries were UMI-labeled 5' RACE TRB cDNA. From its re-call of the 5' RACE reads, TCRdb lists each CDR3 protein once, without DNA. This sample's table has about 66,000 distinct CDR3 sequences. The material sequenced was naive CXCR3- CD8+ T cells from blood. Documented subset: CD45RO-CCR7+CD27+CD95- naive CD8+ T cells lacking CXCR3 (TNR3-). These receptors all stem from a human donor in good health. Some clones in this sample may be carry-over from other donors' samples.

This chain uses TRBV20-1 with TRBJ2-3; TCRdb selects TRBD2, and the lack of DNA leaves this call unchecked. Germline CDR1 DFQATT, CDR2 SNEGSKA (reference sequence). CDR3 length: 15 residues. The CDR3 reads CSASVAGAGGDTQYF.

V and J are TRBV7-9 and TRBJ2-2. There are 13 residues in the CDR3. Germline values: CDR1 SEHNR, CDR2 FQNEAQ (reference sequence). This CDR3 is CASSSTGPGELFF. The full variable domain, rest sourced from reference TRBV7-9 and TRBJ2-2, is DTGVSQNPRHKITKRGQNVTFRCDPISEHNRLYWYRQTLGQGPEFLTYFQNEAQLEKSRLLSDRFSAERPKGSFSTLEIQRTEQGDSAMYLCASSSTGPGELFFGEGSRLTVL.

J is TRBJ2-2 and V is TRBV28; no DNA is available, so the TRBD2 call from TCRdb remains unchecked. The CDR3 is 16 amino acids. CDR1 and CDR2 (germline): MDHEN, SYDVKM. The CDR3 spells CASSRLAGPAAGELFF.

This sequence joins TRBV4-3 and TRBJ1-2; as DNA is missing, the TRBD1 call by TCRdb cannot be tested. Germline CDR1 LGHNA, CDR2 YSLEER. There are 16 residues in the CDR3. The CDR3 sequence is CASSQGQGALNYGYTF.

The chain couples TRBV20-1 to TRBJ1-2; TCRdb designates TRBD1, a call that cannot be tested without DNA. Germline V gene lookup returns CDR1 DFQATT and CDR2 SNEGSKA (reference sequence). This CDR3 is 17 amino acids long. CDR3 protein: CSAPSDRAGEGDYGYTF.

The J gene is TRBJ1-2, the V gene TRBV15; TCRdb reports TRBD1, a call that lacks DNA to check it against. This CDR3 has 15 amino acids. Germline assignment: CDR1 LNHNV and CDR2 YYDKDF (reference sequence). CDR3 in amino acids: CATSRGGQGYYGYTF.

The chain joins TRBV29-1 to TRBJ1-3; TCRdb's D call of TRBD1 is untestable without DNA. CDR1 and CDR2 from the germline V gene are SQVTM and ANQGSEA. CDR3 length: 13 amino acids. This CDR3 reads CSVLQVDGNTIYF.

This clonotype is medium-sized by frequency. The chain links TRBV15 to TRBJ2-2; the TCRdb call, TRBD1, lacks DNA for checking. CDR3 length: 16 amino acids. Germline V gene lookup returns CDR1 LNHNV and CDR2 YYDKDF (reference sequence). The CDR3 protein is CATSRVEGASDGELFF.

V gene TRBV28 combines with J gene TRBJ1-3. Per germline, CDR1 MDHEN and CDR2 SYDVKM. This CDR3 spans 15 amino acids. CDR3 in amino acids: CASGSRVNSGNTIYF.

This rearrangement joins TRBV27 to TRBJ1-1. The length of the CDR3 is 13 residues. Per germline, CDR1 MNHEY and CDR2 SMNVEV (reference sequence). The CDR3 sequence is CASSFSANTEAFF.

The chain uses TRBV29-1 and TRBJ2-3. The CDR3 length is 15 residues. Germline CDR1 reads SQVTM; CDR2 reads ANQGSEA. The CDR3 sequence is CSVVMAQTSTDTQYF.

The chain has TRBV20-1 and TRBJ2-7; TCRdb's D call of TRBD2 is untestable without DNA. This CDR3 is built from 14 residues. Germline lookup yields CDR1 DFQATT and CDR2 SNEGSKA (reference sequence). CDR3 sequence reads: CSGRSSGGGYEQYF.

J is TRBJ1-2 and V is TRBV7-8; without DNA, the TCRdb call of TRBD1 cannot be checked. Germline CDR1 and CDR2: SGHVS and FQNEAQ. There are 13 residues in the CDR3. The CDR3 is CASSPDRGGGYTF.

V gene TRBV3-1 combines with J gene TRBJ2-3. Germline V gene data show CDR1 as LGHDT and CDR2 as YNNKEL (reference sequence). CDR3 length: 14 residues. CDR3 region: CASSQDLEADTQYF.

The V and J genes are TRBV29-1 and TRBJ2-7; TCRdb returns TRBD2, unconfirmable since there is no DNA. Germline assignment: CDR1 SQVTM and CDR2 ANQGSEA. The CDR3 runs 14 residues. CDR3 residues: CSVPGGSGYYEQYF.

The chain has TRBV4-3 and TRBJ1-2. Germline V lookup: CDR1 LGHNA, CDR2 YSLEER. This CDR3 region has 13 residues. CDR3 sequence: CASSLIGGPGYTF.

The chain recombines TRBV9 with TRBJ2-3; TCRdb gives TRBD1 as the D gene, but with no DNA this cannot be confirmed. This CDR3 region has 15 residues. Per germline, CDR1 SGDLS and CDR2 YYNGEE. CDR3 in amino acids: CASRAGTGDTDTQYF.

The CDR3 spells CASADPPTSYNEQFF. This chain connects TRBV5-1 to TRBJ2-1. From germline, CDR1 is SGHRS and CDR2 YFSETQ. This CDR3 is built from 15 residues.

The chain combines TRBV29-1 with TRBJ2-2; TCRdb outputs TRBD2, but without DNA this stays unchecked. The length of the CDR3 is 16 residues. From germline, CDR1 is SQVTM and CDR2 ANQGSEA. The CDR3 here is CSVEDPGGIGTGELFF.

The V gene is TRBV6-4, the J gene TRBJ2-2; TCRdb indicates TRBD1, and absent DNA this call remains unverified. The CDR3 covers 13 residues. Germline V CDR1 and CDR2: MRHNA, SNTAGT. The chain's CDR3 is CASSGGHTGELFF.

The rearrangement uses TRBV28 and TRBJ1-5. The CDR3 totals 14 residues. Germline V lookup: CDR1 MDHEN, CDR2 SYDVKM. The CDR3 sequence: CASSLDAGSGPQHF.

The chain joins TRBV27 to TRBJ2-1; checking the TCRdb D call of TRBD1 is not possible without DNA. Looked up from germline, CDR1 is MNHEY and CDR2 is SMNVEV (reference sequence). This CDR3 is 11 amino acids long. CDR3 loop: CASSQGDEQFF.